In this sample, the clone carrying this TCR beta chain turned up many times. The antigen remains unidentified. This record belongs to a study of T cell repertoires in cytomegalovirus infection. Study as a whole: The authors relied on CMV epitopes, both recently identified HLA-C-restricted and well-studied HLA-B-restricted. CMV infection plus the matching HLA type was flagged by public TCR beta signatures.

Germline lookup yields CDR1 MNHNS and CDR2 SASEGT. This CDR3 is built from 15 residues. V lost 4 bases, J lost 10 bases, and 10 bases stayed unmatched. Points from the study as a whole: There were HLA-C-restricted CMV-specific TCR beta clonotypes dominating the ex vivo response.

TCRdb re-derived calls from the reads in MiXCR, one entry per CDR3 protein. The sample gives 700,000 to 850,000 distinct CDR3 sequences, less than 35% of which show up once; roughly an eighth is in the top ten. The sequence came from a human donor in good health (CMV status not recorded). Some clones in this sample may be carry-over from other donors' samples. This chain uses TRBV6-1 with TRBJ1-6; 7 nucleotides match TRBD1. The input for sequencing was cultured CD8+ T cells from PBMCs, taken from culture after CMV antigen stimulation. The CDR3 region is CASSGGDRPTSPLHF. CDR3 in DNA: TGTGCCAGCAGTGGAGGGGACAGACCCACCTCACCCCTCCACTTT.